This T cell receptor beta chain was captured by sequencing in a study of neurological immune-mediated disorders. The team produced cDNA through 5'RACE using 10-nucleotide random UMIs. A single record per CDR3 protein comes from TCRdb applying MiXCR to the 5' RACE reads. The data contain 65,000 to 90,000 distinct CDR3 sequences, 5% to 5.5% of them singletons. Trimming cost V 3 bases and J 12 bases; bases outside gene matches: 7. CDR1 is SGHRS, CDR2 YFSETQ, per germline. The CDR3 has 12 amino acids. Unsorted libraries were generated from 2 million PBMCs held at -80 degrees C. Findings of the study overall: There were no CDR3 amino acid sequences shared by expanded clones across subjects, a result suggesting private repertoires in all groups.

Comment on this clonotype: Antigen unknown.

Sequenced material: PBMCs. The J gene is TRBJ2-3, the V gene TRBV5-1, with 7 nucleotides matching TRBD2. This TCR was sampled from a woman in her twenties or thirties with multiple sclerosis. The CDR3 is CASSSGLDYQYF. The CDR3 bases are TGCGCCAGCAGCTCTGGACTAGACTACCAGTATTTT.